This passage covers 7 T cell receptor beta chains from one sample sequenced in a study of blood T cell repertoires in COVID-19. The protocol was immunoSEQ multiplex PCR, while the TCRdb copy is restricted to in-frame clones and leaves out a portion. The sample shows approximately 300,000 clones, 80% to 90% of them seen only once. Sequencing used peripheral blood. Receptors were obtained from a woman in her forties or fifties with COVID-19, enrolled during active disease.

The chain employs TRBV7-3 and TRBJ2-1, with 12 bases fitting TRBD2. Germline values: CDR1 SGHTA, CDR2 FQGTGA. The J segment lost 10 bases and the V segment lost 4 bases, leaving 8 bases of the junction unmatched. The CDR3 totals 15 residues. The CDR3: CASSSGLAGTFEQFF. The CDR3 bases are TGTGCCAGCAGCTCCGGACTAGCGGGGACGTTCGAGCAGTTCTTC.

The table lists this clone with a few counts. The rearrangement links TRBV5-1 to TRBJ2-7; a possible D gene is TRBD2 (5 bases). The V gene lost 1 base and the J gene lost 3 bases, with 11 bases spanning the gap. Germline CDR1 and CDR2: SGHRS and YFSETQ. The CDR3 has 14 residues. The CDR3 DNA sequence: TGCGCCAGCAGCTTGTCGAACAGCGGCTACGAGCAGTACTTC. Residues: CASSLSNSGYEQYF.

The rearrangement joins TRBV4-2 to TRBJ2-1; D may be TRBD1 (6 bases). Trimming stripped 1 base from V and 3 bases from J, with 13 bases between. The CDR3 loop spans 16 amino acids. Germline V gene lookup returns CDR1 LGHNA and CDR2 YNFKEQ. For the CDR3, the DNA is TGTGCCAGCAGCCAAGTGGGGGCCCGCGGCTACAATGAGCAGTTCTTC. Protein: CASSQVGARGYNEQFF.

The chain employs TRBV9 and TRBJ2-5; TRBD1 aligns across 8 bases. Germline V lookup: CDR1 SGDLS, CDR2 YYNGEE. The V and J ends lost 4 bases and 3 bases, in that order; junction bases with no gene match: 8. There are 15 residues in the CDR3. The CDR3 here is CASSQDRGSEETQYF. The CDR3 nucleotides read TGTGCCAGCAGCCAAGACAGGGGAAGTGAAGAGACCCAGTACTTC. Looking up the rest from reference TRBV9 and TRBJ2-5 gives the full variable domain: DSGVTQTPKHLITATGQRVTLRCSPRSGDLSVYWYQQSLDQGLQFLIQYYNGEERAKGNILERFSAQQFPDLHSELNLSSLELGDSALYFCASSQDRGSEETQYFGPGTRLLVL.

The gene calls are TRBV7-8 and TRBJ2-2; 7 nucleotides align to TRBD2. Germline V gene lookup returns CDR1 SGHVS and CDR2 FQNEAQ. The CDR3 sequence is 21 residues long. The V segment lost 2 bases and the J segment 5 bases; nucleotides outside the gene matches: 23. The CDR3 nucleotides are TGTGCCAGCAGCTTATACCGGCCGCTGTATGGCGGGAGCATTGGTACCGGGGAGCTGTTTTTT. It specifies CASSLYRPLYGGSIGTGELFF.

V and J are TRBV7-8 and TRBJ2-5; 8 bases fit TRBD1. The V gene end was trimmed by 4 bases and the J gene end by 6 bases; junction bases not matched to a gene: 10. This CDR3 has 15 amino acids. The germline V gene has CDR1 SGHVS and CDR2 FQNEAQ. The CDR3 region is CASSSQGAVIKTQYF. Written as DNA, the CDR3 is TGTGCCAGCAGCTCCCAGGGGGCCGTTATTAAGACCCAGTACTTC. Filled out from reference TRBV7-8 and TRBJ2-5, the complete variable domain reads GAGVSQSPRYKVAKRGQDVALRCDPISGHVSLFWYQQALGQGPEFLTYFQNEAQLDKSGLPSDRFFAERPEGSVSTLKIQRTQQEDSAVYLCASSSQGAVIKTQYFGPGTRLLVL.

J is TRBJ2-7 and V is TRBV9; 9 bases line up with TRBD2. CDR3 length equals 15 residues. The germline V gene has CDR1 SGDLS and CDR2 YYNGEE. The trim removed 0 bases at V and 3 bases at J, leaving 4 bases unmatched. Here the CDR3 DNA reads TGTGCCAGCAGCGTAGGGCTAGCGGGGTTCTACGAGCAGTACTTC. Protein sequence: CASSVGLAGFYEQYF.